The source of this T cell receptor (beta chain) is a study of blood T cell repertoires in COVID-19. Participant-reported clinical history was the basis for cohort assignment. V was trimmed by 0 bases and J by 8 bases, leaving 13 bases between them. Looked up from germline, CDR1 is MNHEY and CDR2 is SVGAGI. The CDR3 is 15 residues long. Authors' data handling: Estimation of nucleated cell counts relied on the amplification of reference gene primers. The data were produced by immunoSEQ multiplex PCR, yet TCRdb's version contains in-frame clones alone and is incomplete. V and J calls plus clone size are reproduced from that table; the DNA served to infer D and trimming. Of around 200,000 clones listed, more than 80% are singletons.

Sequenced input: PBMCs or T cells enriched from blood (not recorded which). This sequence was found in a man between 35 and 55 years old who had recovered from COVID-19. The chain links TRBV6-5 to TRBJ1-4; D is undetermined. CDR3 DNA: TGTGCCAGCAGTTACTCTCCTACGTCTAGGGAAAAACTGTTTTTT. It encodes CASSYSPTSREKLFF.